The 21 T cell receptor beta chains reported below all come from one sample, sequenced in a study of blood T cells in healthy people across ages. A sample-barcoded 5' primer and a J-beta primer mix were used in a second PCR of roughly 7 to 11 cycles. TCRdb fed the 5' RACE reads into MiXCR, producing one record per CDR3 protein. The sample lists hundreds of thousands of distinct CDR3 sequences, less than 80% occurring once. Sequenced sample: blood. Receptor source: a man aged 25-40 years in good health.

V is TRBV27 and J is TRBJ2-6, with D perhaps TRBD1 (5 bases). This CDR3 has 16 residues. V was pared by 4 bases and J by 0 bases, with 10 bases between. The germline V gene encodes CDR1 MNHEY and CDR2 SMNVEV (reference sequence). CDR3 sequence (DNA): TGTGCCAGCAGTTCCTCAGGGCTCTCTGGGGCCAACGTCCTGACTTTC. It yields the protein CASSSSGLSGANVLTF.

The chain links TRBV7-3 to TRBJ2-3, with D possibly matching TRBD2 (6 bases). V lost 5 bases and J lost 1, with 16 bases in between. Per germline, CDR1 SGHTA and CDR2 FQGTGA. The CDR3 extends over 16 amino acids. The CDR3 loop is CASSPHLGGGTDTQYF. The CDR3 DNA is TGTGCCAGCAGCCCCCATCTGGGGGGAGGCACAGATACGCAGTATTTT.

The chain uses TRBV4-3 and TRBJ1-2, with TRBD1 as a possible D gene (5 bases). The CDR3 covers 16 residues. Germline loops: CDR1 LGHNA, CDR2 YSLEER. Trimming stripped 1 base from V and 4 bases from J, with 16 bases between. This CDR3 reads CASSQAPGGSSYGYTF. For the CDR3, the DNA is TGCGCCAGCAGCCAAGCCCCGGGGGGGTCCAGCTATGGCTACACCTTC.

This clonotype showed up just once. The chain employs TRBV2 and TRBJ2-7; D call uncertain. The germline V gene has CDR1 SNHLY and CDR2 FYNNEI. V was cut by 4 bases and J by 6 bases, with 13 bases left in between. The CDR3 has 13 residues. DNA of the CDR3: TGTGCCAGCAGTGGCGTAGAGTTCGGCGAGCAGTACTTC. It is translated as CASSGVEFGEQYF.

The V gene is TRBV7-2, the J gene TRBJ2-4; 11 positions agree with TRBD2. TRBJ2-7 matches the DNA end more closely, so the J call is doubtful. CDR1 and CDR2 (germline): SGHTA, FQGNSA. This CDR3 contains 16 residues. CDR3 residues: CASSLAPGLADYEQYF. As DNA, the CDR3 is TGTGCCAGCAGCTTAGCCCCGGGACTAGCGGACTACGAGCAGTACTTC.

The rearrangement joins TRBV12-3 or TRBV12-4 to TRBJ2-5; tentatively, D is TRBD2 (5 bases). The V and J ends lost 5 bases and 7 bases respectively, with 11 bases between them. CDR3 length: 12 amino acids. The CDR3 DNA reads TGTGCCAGCAGTGCCACTAGGACGACCCAGTACTTC. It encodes CASSATRTTQYF.

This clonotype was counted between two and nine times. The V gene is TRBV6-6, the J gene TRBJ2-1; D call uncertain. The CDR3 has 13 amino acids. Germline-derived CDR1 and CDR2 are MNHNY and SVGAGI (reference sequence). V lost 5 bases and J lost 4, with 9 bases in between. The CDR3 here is CASSREWYNEQFF. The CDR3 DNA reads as TGTGCCAGCAGTCGTGAATGGTACAATGAGCAGTTCTTC.

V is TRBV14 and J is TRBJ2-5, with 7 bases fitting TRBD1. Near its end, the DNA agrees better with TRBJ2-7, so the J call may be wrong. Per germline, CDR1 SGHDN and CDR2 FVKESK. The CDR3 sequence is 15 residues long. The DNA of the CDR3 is TGTGCCAGCAGCCAAGGCCCGGGACAGCCCTACGAGCAGTACTTC. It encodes CASSQGPGQPYEQYF.

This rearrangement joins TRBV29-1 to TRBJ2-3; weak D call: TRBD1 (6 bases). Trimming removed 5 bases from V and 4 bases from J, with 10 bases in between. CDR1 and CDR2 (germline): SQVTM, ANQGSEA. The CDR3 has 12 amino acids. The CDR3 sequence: CSVSYRADTQYF. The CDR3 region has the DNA TGCAGCGTTTCGTACAGGGCAGATACGCAGTATTTT.

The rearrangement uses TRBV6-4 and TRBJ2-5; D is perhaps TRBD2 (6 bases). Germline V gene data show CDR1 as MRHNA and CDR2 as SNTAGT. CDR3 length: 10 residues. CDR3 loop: CAYAGETQYF. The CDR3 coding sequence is TGTGCTTATGCGGGGGAGACCCAGTACTTC.

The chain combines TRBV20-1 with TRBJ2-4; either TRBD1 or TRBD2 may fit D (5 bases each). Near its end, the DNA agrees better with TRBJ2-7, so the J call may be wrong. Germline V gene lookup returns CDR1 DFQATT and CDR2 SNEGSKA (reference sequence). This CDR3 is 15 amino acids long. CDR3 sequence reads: CSARGPRGPRSEQYF. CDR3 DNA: TGCAGTGCTAGAGGTCCAAGGGGACCTCGTTCCGAGCAGTACTTC.

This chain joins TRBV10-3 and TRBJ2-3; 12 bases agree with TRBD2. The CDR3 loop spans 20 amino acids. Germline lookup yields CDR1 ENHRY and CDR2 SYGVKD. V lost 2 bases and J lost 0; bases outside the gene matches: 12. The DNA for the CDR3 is TGTGCCATCAGTGAGGACCAATTGACTAGCGGGGGAGCTAGCACAGATACGCAGTATTTT. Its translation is CAISEDQLTSGGASTDTQYF.

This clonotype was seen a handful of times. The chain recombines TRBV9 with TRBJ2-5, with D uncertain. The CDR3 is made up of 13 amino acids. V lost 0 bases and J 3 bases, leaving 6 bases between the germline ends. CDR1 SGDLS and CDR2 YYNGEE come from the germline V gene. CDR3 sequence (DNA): TGTGCCAGCAGCGTAGAGGAGAAAGAGACCCAGTACTTC. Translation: CASSVEEKETQYF.

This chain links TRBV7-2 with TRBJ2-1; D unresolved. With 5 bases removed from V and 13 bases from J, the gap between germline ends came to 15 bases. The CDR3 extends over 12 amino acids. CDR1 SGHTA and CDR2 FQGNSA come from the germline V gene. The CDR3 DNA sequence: TGTGCCAGCAGCGGTAGTTTGACTGGACAGTTCTTC. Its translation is CASSGSLTGQFF.

In DNA form, the CDR3 reads TGTGCCAGCAGCCAGGAGACAGGGATCTCAATAGATACGCAGTATTTT. It specifies CASSQETGISIDTQYF. This chain joins TRBV14 and TRBJ2-3; the match to TRBD1 covers 7 bases. CDR3 length: 16 residues. The germline V gene has CDR1 SGHDN and CDR2 FVKESK. The J segment lost 5 bases and the V segment lost 3 bases, leaving 11 bases of the junction unmatched.

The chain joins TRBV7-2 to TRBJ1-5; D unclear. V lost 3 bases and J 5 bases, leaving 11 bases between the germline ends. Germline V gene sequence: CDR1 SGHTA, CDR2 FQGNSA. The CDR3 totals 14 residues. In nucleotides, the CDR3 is TGTGCCAGCAGCTTGGGTCCTTTTGATCAGCCCCAGCATTTT. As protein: CASSLGPFDQPQHF.

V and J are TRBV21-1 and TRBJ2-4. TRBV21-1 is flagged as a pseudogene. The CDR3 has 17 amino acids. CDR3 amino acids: CASSNHPTRLAKNIQYF. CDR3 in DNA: TGTGCCAGCAGCAACCACCCCACAAGGCTAGCCAAAAACATTCAGTACTTC.

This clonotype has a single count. In DNA, the CDR3 is TGCAGTGCTAGATTCGAACCCGGGACAGGGCTCCGACTTTTCTCTGGGGCCAACGTCCTGACTTTC. Its translation is CSARFEPGTGLRLFSGANVLTF. This sequence joins TRBV20-1 and TRBJ2-6; TRBD1 matches at 9 bases. CDR3 size: 22 residues. Germline V gene sequence: CDR1 DFQATT, CDR2 SNEGSKA (reference sequence). Trimming at V came to 2 bases and at J to 0 bases, leaving 20 bases not matched to a gene.

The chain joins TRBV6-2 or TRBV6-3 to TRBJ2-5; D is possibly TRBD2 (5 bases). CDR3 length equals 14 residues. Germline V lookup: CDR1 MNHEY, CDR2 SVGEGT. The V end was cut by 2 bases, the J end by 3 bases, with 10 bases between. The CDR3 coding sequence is TGTGCCAGCAGTTACGACTACCTAAAAGAGACCCAGTACTTC. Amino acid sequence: CASSYDYLKETQYF.

The CDR3, as DNA: TGTGCCAGCAGTGAATTACGAGGGGATGGTAACATTCAGTACTTC. It is translated as CASSELRGDGNIQYF. The chain carries TRBV2 and TRBJ2-4; D may correspond to TRBD1 or TRBD2 (5 bases each). CDR3 size: 15 residues. V lost 2 bases to trimming and J lost 7 bases, with 15 bases between them. Germline assignment: CDR1 SNHLY and CDR2 FYNNEI.

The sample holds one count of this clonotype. CDR3 amino acids: CASSKPLAGGQETQYF. The CDR3, as DNA: TGTGCCAGCAGTAAACCGTTAGCGGGGGGCCAGGAGACCCAGTACTTC. The chain recombines TRBV7-2 with TRBJ2-4; 10 bases are a match to TRBD2. The J call is uncertain, as TRBJ2-5 better fits the DNA end. This CDR3 contains 16 residues. Looked up from germline, CDR1 is SGHTA and CDR2 is FQGNSA.